This record covers a single T cell receptor (beta chain). No antigen is known for it. Germline V gives CDR1 MDHEN, CDR2 SYDVKM. V lost 3 bases to trimming and J lost 2 bases, with 13 bases between them. This CDR3 is 15 amino acids long. Bulk TCR library preparation followed previously described methods with listed TCR primers. TCRdb fed the PCR reads into MiXCR, producing one record per CDR3 protein. Of nearly 55,000 distinct CDR3 sequences listed, roughly 38% are singletons. With RNA at 10%, 30% or 50%, naive CD8 libraries came from approximately 20,000 to 980,000 sorted cells. Sorting isolated naive CD8 T cells as CD8+CD4-CCR7+CD45RA+ events. This entry comes from a study of molecular identifiers for immune sequencing clone quantification. General study points: Underestimation of highly expanded clone sizes could arise where identical TCR molecules share a barcode.

V gene TRBV28 combines with J gene TRBJ2-5; TRBD2 might be the D (6 bases). The sample taken for sequencing was naive CD8+ T cells from blood, with Jurkat cell RNA spiked in. The subset denotes: FACS-sorted CD8+CD4-CCR7+CD45RA+ naive T cells. The TCR was taken from a human donor in good health. Some libraries in this study had Jurkat cell RNA spiked in. This CDR3 is CASSLGGTYQETQYF. CDR3 nucleotide sequence: TGTGCCAGCAGTTTGGGCGGGACTTATCAAGAGACCCAGTACTTC.